The rows below give T cell receptor beta chains drawn from one sample of a study of shared clonotypes between healthy human individuals. Measured with immunoSEQ multiplex PCR; TCRdb has only the in-frame clones, and not every one. The sample has over 400,000 clones, about 78% seen once. Sequenced sample: PBMCs. The receptor source for this set is a woman between 35 and 50 years old in good health. Some clones in this sample may be carry-over from other donors' samples. The conserved cysteine and the conserved F or W are not part of the CDR3 here.

>14|TRBV11-2
ASSTRDEGAGEKLF
>12|TRBV6-6
ATTSTSNTGELF
>13|TRBV2
ASSELRVQAGEQY
>14|TRBV7-8
ASSSSPGAGANVLT
>17|TRBV7-2
ASSLAVGTGGRWADTQY
>13|TRBV4-3
ASSQDVGWNYGYT
>12|TRBV27
ASQNGRGNQPQH
>10|TRBV2
ASRDSQETQY
>10|TRBV28
ASSRRTDTQY
>12|TRBV4-2
ASSQGDRGETQY
>9|TRBV27
ASSLWGRQF
>11|TRBV7-9
ASSPGLGETQY
>13|TRBV18
ASSPQGGGTGELF
>10|TRBV6-1
ASSPIRNEQF
>11|TRBV2
ASRAGAHYEQY
>12|TRBV7-2
ASSSPGVNQPQH
>16|TRBV5-8
ASSLVIGTSGRADEQF
>11|TRBV2
ASTGEGRTEAF
>13|TRBV5-1
ASSLVAQSTDTQY
>11|TRBV5-4
ASSLDRWAGYT
>11|TRBV30
AWTGTGNSPLH
>10|TRBV6-6
ASSPAIYEQY
>12|TRBV6-1
ASNRQGSGNTIY
>13|TRBV27
ASKKVDFTKDTQY
>16|TRBV18
ASSSTRDGRAFDNEQF
>12|TRBV29-1
SVDPSGSYNEQF
>13|TRBV28
ASRVPGQGYNEQF
>14|TRBV7-6
ASSLMSGVLTDTQY
>14|TRBV4-2
ASSQAGAGGLNEQF
>15|TRBV9
ASSSLTSGRGTDTQY
>13|TRBV19
ASSMPGAGANVLT
>11|TRBV6-5
ASSYGLDYEQY
>13|TRBV30
AWSLSDRDTGELF
>13|TRBV4-3
ASSQGLAGVNEQF
>17|TRBV11-2
ASSSPWGRGAGGANVLT
>13|TRBV11-2
ASSFDSDPNYGYT
>12|TRBV9
ASSVVLSGIEQF
>12|TRBV18
ASSPGTGGNEQF
>13|TRBV4-1
ASSLRLAVTDTQY